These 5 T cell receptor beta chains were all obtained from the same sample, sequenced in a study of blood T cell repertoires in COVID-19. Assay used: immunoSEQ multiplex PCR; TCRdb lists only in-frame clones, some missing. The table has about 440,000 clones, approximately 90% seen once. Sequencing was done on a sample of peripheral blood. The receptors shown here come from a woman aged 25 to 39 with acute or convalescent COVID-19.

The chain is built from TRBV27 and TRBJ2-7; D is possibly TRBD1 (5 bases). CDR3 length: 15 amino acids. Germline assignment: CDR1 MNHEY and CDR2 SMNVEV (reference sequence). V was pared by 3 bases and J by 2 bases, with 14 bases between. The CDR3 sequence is CASSLRQGLTYEQYF. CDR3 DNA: TGTGCCAGCAGTTTGAGGCAGGGTTTAACCTACGAGCAGTACTTC.

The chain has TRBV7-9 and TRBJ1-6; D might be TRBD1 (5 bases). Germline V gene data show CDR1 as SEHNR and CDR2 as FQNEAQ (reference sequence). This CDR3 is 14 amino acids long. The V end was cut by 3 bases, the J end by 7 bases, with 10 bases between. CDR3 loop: CASSLAGNNSPLHF. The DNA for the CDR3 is TGTGCCAGCAGCTTGGCAGGGAACAATTCACCCCTCCACTTT.

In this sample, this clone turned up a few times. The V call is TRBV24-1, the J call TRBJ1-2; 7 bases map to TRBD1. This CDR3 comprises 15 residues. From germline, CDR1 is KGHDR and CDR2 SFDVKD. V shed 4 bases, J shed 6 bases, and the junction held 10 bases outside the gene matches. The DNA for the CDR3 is TGTGCCACCAGTGACCCACTAGGGGGGACAGATGGCTACACCTTC. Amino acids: CATSDPLGGTDGYTF.

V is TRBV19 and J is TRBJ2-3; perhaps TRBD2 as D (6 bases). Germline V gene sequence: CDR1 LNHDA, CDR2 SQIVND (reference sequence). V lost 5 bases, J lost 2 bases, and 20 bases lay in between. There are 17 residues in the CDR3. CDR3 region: CASSPRPGTASTDTQYF. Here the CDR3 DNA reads TGTGCCAGTAGTCCCCGGCCAGGGACTGCGTCCACAGATACGCAGTATTTT.

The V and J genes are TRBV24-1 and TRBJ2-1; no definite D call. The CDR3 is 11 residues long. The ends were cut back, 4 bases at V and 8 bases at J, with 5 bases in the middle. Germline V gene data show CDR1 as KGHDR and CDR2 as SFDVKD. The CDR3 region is CATSDVDEQFF. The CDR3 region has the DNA TGTGCCACCAGTGACGTAGATGAGCAGTTCTTC.